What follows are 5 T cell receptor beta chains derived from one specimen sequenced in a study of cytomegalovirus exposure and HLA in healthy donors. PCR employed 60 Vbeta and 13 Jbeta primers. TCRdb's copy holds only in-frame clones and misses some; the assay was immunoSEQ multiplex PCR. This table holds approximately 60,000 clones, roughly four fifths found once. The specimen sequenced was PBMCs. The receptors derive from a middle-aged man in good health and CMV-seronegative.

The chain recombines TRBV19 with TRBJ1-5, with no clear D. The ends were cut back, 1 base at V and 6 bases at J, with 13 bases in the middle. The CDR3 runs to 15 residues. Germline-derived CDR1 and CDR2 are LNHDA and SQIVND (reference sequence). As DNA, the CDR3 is TGTGCCAGTAGTATAGGGGGAGGGTTGGTTCAGCCCCAGCATTTT. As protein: CASSIGGGLVQPQHF.

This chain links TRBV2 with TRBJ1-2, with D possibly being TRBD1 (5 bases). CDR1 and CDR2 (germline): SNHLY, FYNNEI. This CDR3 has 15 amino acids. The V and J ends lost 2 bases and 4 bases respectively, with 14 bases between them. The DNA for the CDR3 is TGTGCCAGCAGTGAACGTTCCGGGGGGTCCTATGGCTACACCTTC. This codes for CASSERSGGSYGYTF.

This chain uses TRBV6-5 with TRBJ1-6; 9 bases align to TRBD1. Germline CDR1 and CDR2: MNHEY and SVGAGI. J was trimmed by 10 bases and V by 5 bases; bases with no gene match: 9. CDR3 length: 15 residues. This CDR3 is CASSIATGGWSPLHF. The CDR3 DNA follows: TGTGCCAGCAGTATTGCGACAGGGGGATGGTCACCCCTCCACTTT.

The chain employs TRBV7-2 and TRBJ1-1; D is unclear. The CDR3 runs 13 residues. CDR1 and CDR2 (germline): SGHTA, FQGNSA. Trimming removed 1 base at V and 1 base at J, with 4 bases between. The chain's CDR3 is CASSLERNTEAFF. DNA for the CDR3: TGTGCCAGCAGCTTAGAGCGGAACACTGAAGCTTTCTTT.

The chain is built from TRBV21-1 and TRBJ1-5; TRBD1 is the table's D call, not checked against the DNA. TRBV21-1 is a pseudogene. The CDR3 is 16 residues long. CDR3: CASSKTGQGPDQPQHF. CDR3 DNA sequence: TGTGCCAGCAGCAAAACCGGGCAGGGCCCCGATCAGCCCCAGCATTTT.